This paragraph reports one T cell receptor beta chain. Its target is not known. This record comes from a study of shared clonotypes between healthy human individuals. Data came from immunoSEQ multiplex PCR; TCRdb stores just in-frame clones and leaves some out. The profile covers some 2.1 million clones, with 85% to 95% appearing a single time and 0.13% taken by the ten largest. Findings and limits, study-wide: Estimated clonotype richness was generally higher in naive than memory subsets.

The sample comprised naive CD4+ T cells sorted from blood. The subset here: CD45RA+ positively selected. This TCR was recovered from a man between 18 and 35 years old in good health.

The CDR3 nucleotides are TGTGCCATCAGTGAGAGGGAACTAACTCACGATACCTACGAGCAGTACTTC. Protein product: CAISERELTHDTYEQYF. V is TRBV10-3 and J is TRBJ2-7; no clear D. With 2 bases removed from V and 2 bases from J, the gap between germline ends came to 19 bases. The V gene's germline CDR1 is ENHRY and CDR2 SYGVKD. The CDR3 extends over 17 amino acids.